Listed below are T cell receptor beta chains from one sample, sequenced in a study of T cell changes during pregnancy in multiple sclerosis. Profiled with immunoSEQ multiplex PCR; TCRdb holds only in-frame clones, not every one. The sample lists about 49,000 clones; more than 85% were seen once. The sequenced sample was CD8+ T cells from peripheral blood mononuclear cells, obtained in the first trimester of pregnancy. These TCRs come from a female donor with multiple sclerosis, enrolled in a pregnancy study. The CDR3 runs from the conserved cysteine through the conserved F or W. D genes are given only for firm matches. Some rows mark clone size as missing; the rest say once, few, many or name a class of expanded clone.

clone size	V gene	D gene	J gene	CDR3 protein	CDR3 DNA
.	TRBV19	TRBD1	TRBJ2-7	CASSPGTGLSYEQYF	TGTGCCAGTAGTCCCGGGACAGGCCTCTCCTACGAGCAGTACTTC
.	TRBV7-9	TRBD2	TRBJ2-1	CASSSGLAGTNEQFF	TGTGCCAGCAGCTCAGGACTAGCGGGTACCAATGAGCAGTTCTTC
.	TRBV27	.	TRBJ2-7	CASSSGGIDEQYF	TGTGCCAGCAGTTCAGGGGGGATCGACGAGCAGTACTTC
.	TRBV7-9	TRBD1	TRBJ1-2	CASSLQGERNYGYTF	TGTGCCAGCAGCCTACAGGGGGAGCGGAACTATGGCTACACCTTC
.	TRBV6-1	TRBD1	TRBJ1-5	CASRDRASNQPQHF	TGTGCCAGCAGGGACAGGGCGAGCAATCAGCCCCAGCATTTT
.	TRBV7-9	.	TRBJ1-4	CASSLSREGRNEKLFF	TGTGCCAGCAGCTTAAGCCGTGAAGGGAGGAATGAAAAACTGTTTTTT
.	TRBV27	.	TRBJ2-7	CASSHPGYEQYF	TGTGCCAGCAGCCATCCGGGATACGAGCAGTACTTC
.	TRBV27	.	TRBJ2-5	CASSTRTDAGETQYF	TGTGCCAGCAGTACCCGGACGGATGCGGGGGAGACCCAGTACTTC
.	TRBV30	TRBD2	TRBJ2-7	CAWSLSSGTSAFEQYF	TGTGCCTGGAGTCTATCTTCCGGGACTAGCGCTTTCGAGCAGTACTTC
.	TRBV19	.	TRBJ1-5	CASSSAGKGNQPQHF	TGTGCCAGTAGTTCAGCAGGGAAAGGCAATCAGCCCCAGCATTTT
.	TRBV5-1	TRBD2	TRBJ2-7	CASSLVSGSYEQYF	TGCGCCAGCAGTTTGGTTAGCGGGAGTTACGAGCAGTACTTC
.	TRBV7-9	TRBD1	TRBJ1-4	CASSAIGQGAGEKLFF	TGTGCCAGCAGCGCCATAGGACAGGGCGCGGGAGAAAAACTGTTTTTT
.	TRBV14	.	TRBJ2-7	CASSQEGGEQYF	TGTGCCAGCAGCCAAGAGGGGGGCGAGCAGTACTTC
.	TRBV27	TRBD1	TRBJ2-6	CASSFGTGPLSGANVLTF	TGTGCCAGCAGTTTTGGGACAGGGCCACTCTCTGGGGCCAACGTCCTGACTTTC
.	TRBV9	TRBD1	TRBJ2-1	CASSATGPNSEQFF	TGTGCCAGCAGCGCGACAGGGCCCAACAGTGAGCAGTTCTTC
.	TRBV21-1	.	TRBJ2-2	CASSKALPLGLAWYTGELFF	TGTGCCAGCAGCAAAGCTCTACCTTTAGGACTAGCCTGGTACACCGGGGAGCTGTTTTTT
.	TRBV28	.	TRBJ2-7	CASSLSGLVSYEQYF	TGTGCCAGCAGTTTGTCCGGACTGGTATCCTACGAGCAGTACTTC
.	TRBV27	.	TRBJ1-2	CASSFLDSNYGYTF	TGTGCCAGCAGTTTTTTAGACAGTAACTATGGCTACACCTTC
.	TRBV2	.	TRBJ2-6	CASFQVGANVLTF	TGTGCCAGCTTTCAGGTCGGGGCCAACGTCCTGACTTTC
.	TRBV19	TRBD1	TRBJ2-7	CASSTGTGTHSYEQYF	TGTGCCAGTAGCACCGGGACAGGGACCCACTCCTACGAGCAGTACTTC
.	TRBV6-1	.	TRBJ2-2	CASRGAANTGELFF	TGTGCCAGCCGGGGAGCGGCGAACACCGGGGAGCTGTTTTTT
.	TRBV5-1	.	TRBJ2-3	CASSLGTLSTDTQYF	TGCGCCAGCAGCTTGGGGACACTTAGCACAGATACGCAGTATTTT
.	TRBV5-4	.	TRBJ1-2	CASSPIAFRGLGYGYTF	TGTGCCAGCAGCCCTATTGCGTTTAGGGGCTTGGGCTATGGCTACACCTTC
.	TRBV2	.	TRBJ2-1	CASSEGNSRNEQFF	TGTGCCAGCAGTGAAGGTAATAGTCGCAATGAGCAGTTCTTC
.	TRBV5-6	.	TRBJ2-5	CASSIPGQETQYF	TGTGCCAGCAGCATCCCGGGACAAGAGACCCAGTACTTC
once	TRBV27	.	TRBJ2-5	CASSYGNLGTQYF	TGTGCCAGCAGTTACGGAAACCTAGGGACCCAGTACTTC
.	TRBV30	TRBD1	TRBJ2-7	CAWIGTGVYEQYF	TGTGCCTGGATCGGGACAGGGGTCTACGAGCAGTACTTC
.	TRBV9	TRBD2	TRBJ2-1	CASSVVPSGYNEQFF	TGTGCCAGCAGCGTAGTCCCTAGCGGGTACAATGAGCAGTTCTTC
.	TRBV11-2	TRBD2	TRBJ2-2	CASSLARDYNTGELFF	TGTGCCAGCAGCTTAGCCAGGGACTACAACACCGGGGAGCTGTTTTTT
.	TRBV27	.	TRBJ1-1	CASSPSGQYTEAFF	TGTGCCAGCAGCCCCTCTGGACAGTACACTGAAGCTTTCTTT
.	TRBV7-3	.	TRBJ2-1	CASSLMGAPSSYNEQFF	TGTGCCAGCAGCTTAATGGGAGCTCCCAGCTCCTACAATGAGCAGTTCTTC
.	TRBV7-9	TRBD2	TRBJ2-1	CASSFPEGSSGSSYNEQFF	TGTGCCAGCAGCTTCCCAGAGGGATCCAGCGGGAGCTCCTACAATGAGCAGTTCTTC
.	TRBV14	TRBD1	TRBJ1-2	CASSLQTGTSYGYTF	TGTGCCAGCAGCCTACAGACAGGGACAAGCTATGGCTACACCTTC
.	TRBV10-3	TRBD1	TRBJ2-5	CAISESTGGLETQYF	TGTGCCATCAGTGAGTCGACAGGGGGCTTGGAGACCCAGTACTTC
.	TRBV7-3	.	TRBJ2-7	CASSLTPGAREQYF	TGTGCCAGCAGCTTAACCCCAGGGGCTCGGGAGCAGTACTTC
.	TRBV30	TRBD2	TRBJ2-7	CAWGNGGSWGEQYF	TGTGCCTGGGGAAATGGCGGGAGCTGGGGGGAGCAGTACTTC
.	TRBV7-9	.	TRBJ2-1	CASSARLGNEQFF	TGTGCCAGCAGCGCCAGACTAGGGAATGAGCAGTTCTTC
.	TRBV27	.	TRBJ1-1	CASSLASNTEAFF	TGTGCCAGCAGTTTGGCCTCGAACACTGAAGCTTTCTTT
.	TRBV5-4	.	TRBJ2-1	CASSLGGRDEQFF	TGTGCCAGCAGCTTGGGGGGCAGGGATGAGCAGTTCTTC
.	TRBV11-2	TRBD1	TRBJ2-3	CASSSGQGTDTQYF	TGTGCCAGCAGCTCAGGACAGGGCACAGATACGCAGTATTTT
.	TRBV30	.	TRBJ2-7	CAWSVLDGGEQYF	TGTGCCTGGAGTGTATTGGATGGCGGCGAGCAGTACTTC
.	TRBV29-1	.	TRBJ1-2	CSVEETSYGYTF	TGCAGCGTTGAGGAGACTTCTTATGGCTACACCTTC
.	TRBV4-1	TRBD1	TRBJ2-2	CASSLQGATGELFF	TGCGCCAGCAGCCTACAGGGGGCAACCGGGGAGCTGTTTTTT
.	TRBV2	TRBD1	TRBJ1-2	CASSDGTGALFNYGYTF	TGTGCCAGCAGTGATGGGACAGGGGCCCTTTTTAACTATGGCTACACCTTC
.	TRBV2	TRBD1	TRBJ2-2	CASTSQTGNGGELFF	TGTGCCAGCACGTCCCAGACAGGGAATGGCGGGGAGCTGTTTTTT
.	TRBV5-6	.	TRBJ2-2	CASSFTGFTGELFF	TGTGCCAGCAGCTTTACAGGGTTCACCGGGGAGCTGTTTTTT
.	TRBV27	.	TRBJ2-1	CASSLGGSGNEQFF	TGTGCCAGCAGTTTAGGGGGGAGTGGGAATGAGCAGTTCTTC
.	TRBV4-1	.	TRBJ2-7	CASSLPGGFEQYF	TGCGCCAGCAGCTTGCCTGGGGGGTTCGAGCAGTACTTC